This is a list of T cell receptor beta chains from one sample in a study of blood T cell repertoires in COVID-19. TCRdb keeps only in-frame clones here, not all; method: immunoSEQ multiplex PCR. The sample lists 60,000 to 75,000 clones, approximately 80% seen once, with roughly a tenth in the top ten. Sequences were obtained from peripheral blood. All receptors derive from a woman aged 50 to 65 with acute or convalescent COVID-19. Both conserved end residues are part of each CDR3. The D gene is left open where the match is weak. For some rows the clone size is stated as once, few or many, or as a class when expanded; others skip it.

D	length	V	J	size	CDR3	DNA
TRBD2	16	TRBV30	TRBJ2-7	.	CAWSGYRGLAEYEQYF	TGTGCCTGGAGTGGATACCGAGGACTAGCGGAATACGAGCAGTACTTC
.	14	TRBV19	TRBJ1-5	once	CASSIVLGNQPQHF	TGTGCCAGTAGTATAGTCCTCGGTAATCAGCCCCAGCATTTT
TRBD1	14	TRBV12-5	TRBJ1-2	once	CASGQGTGGVGYTF	TGTGCTAGTGGTCAAGGGACAGGGGGCGTTGGCTACACCTTC
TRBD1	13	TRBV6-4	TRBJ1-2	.	CASSPGTGYGYTF	TGTGCCAGCAGTCCGGGGACAGGCTATGGCTACACCTTC
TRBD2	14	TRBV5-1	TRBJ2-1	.	CASSAGTSGNEQFF	TGCGCCAGCAGCGCCGGGACTAGCGGCAATGAGCAGTTCTTC
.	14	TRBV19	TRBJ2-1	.	CASSAWDSSGEQFF	TGTGCCAGTAGTGCGTGGGACTCCTCGGGTGAGCAGTTCTTC
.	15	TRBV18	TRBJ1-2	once	CASSPSQGEAVGYTF	TGTGCCAGCTCACCTTCCCAGGGTGAGGCGGTCGGCTACACCTTC
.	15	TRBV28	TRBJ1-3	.	CASSGGMSSGNTIYF	TGTGCCAGCAGTGGGGGCATGAGCTCTGGAAACACCATATATTTT
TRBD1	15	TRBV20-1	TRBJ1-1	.	CSASGDSYMNTEAFF	TGCAGTGCTAGTGGGGACAGTTACATGAACACTGAAGCTTTCTTT
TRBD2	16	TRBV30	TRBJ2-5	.	CAWNGAGLAGVETQYF	TGTGCCTGGAATGGGGCCGGGCTAGCGGGAGTGGAGACCCAGTACTTC
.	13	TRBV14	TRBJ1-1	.	CASSQSLNTEAFF	TGTGCCAGCAGCCAATCTCTGAACACTGAAGCTTTCTTT
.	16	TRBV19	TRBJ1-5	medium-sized	CASSMGLQTSNQPQHF	TGTGCCAGTAGTATGGGGCTACAAACTAGCAATCAGCCCCAGCATTTT
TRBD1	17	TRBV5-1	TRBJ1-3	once	CASSLEAGGSSGNTIYF	TGCGCCAGCAGCTTGGAAGCAGGGGGCTCATCTGGAAACACCATATATTTT
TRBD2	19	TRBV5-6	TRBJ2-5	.	CASSLGLPGLAGGPETQYF	TGTGCCAGCAGCTTGGGACTTCCGGGACTAGCGGGGGGGCCAGAGACCCAGTACTTC
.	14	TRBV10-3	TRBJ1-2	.	CAISDFSGRDGYTF	TGTGCCATCAGTGATTTCTCTGGGAGGGACGGCTACACCTTC
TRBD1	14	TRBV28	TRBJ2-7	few	CASISGQSSYEQYF	TGTGCCAGTATCTCGGGACAGAGCTCCTACGAGCAGTACTTC
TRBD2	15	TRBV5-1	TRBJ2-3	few	CASSPEWGGQDTQYF	TGCGCCAGCAGCCCGGAATGGGGGGGTCAGGATACGCAGTATTTT
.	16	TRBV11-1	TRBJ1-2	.	CASSRSRVLRDYGYTF	TGTGCCAGCAGCCGGAGCCGGGTTCTGAGGGACTATGGCTACACCTTC
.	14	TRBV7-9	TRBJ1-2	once	CASSPPTGSYGYTF	TGTGCCAGCAGCCCACCAACAGGGAGCTATGGCTACACCTTC
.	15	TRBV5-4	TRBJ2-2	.	CASSGTGTNTGELFF	TGTGCCAGCAGCGGTACAGGAACGAACACCGGGGAGCTGTTTTTT
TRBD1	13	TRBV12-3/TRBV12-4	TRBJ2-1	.	CASTKDRDGEQFF	TGTGCCAGCACCAAGGACAGGGATGGTGAGCAGTTCTTC
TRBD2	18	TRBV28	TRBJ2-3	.	CASSLTVRASGTTDTQYF	TGTGCCAGCAGTTTAACGGTCCGGGCTAGCGGGACCACAGATACGCAGTATTTT
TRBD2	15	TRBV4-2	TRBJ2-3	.	CASTPGGDLSDTQYF	TGTGCCAGCACACCGGGGGGGGACTTGTCAGATACGCAGTATTTT
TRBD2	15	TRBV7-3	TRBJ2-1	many	CASSSSGGGYNEQFF	TGTGCCAGCAGCTCAAGCGGGGGAGGGTACAATGAGCAGTTCTTC
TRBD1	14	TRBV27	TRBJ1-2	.	CASRSPRTGHGYTF	TGTGCCAGCAGATCACCGCGGACAGGGCATGGCTACACCTTC
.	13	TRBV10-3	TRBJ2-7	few	CAVGQDSAYEQYF	TGTGCCGTCGGCCAGGACAGCGCCTACGAGCAGTACTTC
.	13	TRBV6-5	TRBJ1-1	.	CASTSTGNTEAFF	TGTGCCAGCACCTCTACTGGGAACACTGAAGCTTTCTTT
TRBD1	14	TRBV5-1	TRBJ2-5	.	CASSETGGQATQYF	TGCGCCAGCAGCGAAACAGGGGGGCAAGCGACCCAGTACTTC
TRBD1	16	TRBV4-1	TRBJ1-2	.	CASSQGGQGGNYGYTF	TGCGCCAGCAGCCAAGGGGGGCAGGGGGGTAACTATGGCTACACCTTC
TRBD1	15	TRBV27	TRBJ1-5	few	CASRLGTADNQPQHF	TGTGCCAGCAGGTTGGGGACAGCCGACAATCAGCCCCAGCATTTT
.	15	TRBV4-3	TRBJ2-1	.	CASSQGAVAVNEQFF	TGCGCCAGCAGCCAAGGTGCGGTCGCCGTCAATGAGCAGTTCTTC
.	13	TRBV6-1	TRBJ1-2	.	CASSEKGVYGYTF	TGTGCCAGCAGTGAAAAGGGGGTCTATGGCTACACCTTC
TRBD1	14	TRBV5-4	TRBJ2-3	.	CACQQGGGTDTQYF	TGTGCCTGCCAACAGGGGGGAGGCACAGATACGCAGTATTTT
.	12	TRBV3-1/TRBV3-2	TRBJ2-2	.	CASSSSGGELFF	TGTGCCAGCAGCTCATCGGGCGGGGAGCTGTTTTTT
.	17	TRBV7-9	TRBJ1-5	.	CASSLVLGAQGDQPQHF	TGTGCCAGCAGCTTAGTTCTGGGGGCGCAAGGGGATCAGCCCCAGCATTTT
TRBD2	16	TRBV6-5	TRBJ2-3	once	CASSYSLLADTDTQYF	TGTGCCAGCAGTTACTCGTTACTAGCGGACACAGATACGCAGTATTTT
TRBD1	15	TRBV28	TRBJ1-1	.	CASRHIGDRATEAFF	TGTGCCAGCAGGCATATAGGGGACAGGGCCACTGAAGCTTTCTTT
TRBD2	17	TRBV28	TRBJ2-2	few	CASSPHTTSGRAGELFF	TGTGCCAGCAGTCCCCACACGACTAGCGGGAGAGCCGGGGAGCTGTTTTTT
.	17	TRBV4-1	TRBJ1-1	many	CASSHRRGGDSNPEAFF	TGCGCCAGCAGCCACCGACGGGGGGGTGATTCGAACCCTGAAGCTTTCTTT
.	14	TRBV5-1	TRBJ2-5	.	CASRSSGLHETQYF	TGCGCCAGCAGATCCTCGGGACTGCACGAAACCCAGTACTTC
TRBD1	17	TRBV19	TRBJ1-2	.	CASRNPLTGGEGGGYTF	TGTGCCAGTAGGAACCCCCTAACAGGGGGCGAAGGTGGAGGCTACACCTTC
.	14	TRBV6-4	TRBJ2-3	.	CASSDLPPALEGYF	TGTGCCAGCAGTGACTTGCCTCCAGCTCTGGAGGGGTATTTT
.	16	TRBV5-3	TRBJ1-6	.	CARSRQDLSYNSPLHF	TGTGCCAGAAGCAGACAGGACCTCTCCTATAATTCACCCCTCCACTTT
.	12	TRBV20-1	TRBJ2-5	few	CSASSGPVTQYF	TGCAGTGCTAGTTCGGGTCCAGTGACCCAGTACTTC
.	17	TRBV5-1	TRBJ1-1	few	CASSLAEGEPRLAEAFF	TGCGCCAGCAGCTTGGCTGAGGGGGAGCCCCGTTTAGCTGAAGCTTTCTTT
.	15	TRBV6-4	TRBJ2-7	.	CASSDFRQDTYEQYF	TGTGCCAGCAGTGACTTCAGACAGGATACCTACGAGCAGTACTTC
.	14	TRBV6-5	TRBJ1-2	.	CASRHWTANYGYTF	TGTGCCAGCAGACATTGGACAGCTAACTATGGCTACACCTTC
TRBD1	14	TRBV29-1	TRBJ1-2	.	CSVGSGTGPYGYTF	TGCAGCGTTGGATCTGGGACAGGTCCCTATGGCTACACCTTC
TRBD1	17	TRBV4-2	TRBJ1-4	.	CASSQESIDRGNEKLFF	TGTGCCAGCAGCCAAGAGTCCATAGACAGGGGGAATGAAAAACTGTTTTTT
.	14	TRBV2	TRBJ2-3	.	CASTTETSTDTQYF	TGTGCCAGCACGACAGAGACTAGCACAGATACGCAGTATTTT
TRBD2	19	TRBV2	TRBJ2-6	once	CASSLVGSGRMSGANVLTF	TGTGCCAGCAGCCTCGTGGGTAGCGGGAGAATGTCTGGGGCCAACGTCCTGACTTTC
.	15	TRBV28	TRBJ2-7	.	CASRRPGGKVYEQYF	TGTGCCAGCAGACGCCCAGGGGGGAAAGTCTACGAGCAGTACTTC
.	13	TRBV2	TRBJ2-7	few	CASSERESYEQYF	TGTGCCAGCAGTGAAAGGGAGTCCTACGAGCAGTACTTC